Listed below are T cell receptor beta chains from one sample, sequenced in a study of shared clonotypes between healthy human individuals. Profiling relied on immunoSEQ multiplex PCR, and the TCRdb table lists in-frame clones only, not all of them. The data contain more than 550,000 clones, about 91% of them singletons. Sequencing was done on a sample of naive CD8+ T cells sorted from blood. The source of these receptors is a man aged 30-40 years in good health. CDR3s include the opening cysteine and the closing phenylalanine or tryptophan. The D gene is left open where the match is weak. Size is omitted from some rows. Given values are once, few, many or a class for expanded clones.

j_call,v_call,clone_size,d_call,cdr3_nt,cdr3_aa
TRBJ2-3,TRBV2,-,-,TGTGCCAGCAGTCATCAGCCAGGGACATTCAGAGATACGCAGTATTTT,CASSHQPGTFRDTQYF
TRBJ1-4,TRBV6-1,-,-,TGTGCCAGCAGTGAAAGTCTGGAGGGGTTCATGGCTAATGAAAAACTGTTTTTT,CASSESLEGFMANEKLFF
TRBJ2-4,TRBV4-1,-,-,TGCGCCAGCAGCTACAAGGGGACGGACTACAAAAACATTCAGTACTTC,CASSYKGTDYKNIQYF
TRBJ2-7,TRBV29-1,-,-,TGCAGCGTTGAACCCCTCTCAGACTCCTACGAGCAGTACTTC,CSVEPLSDSYEQYF
TRBJ2-3,TRBV27,-,TRBD2,TGTGCCAGCAGTCTCGGACTAGCGGGAGACCTAGATACGCAGTATTTT,CASSLGLAGDLDTQYF
TRBJ2-1,TRBV4-1,-,TRBD2,TGCGCCAGCAGCCCTGGACTAGGGAATGAGCAGTTCTTC,CASSPGLGNEQFF
TRBJ2-2,TRBV10-1,-,-,TGCGCCAGCAGTCATATGGCCGGGGAGCTGTTTTTT,CASSHMAGELFF
TRBJ2-7,TRBV4-2,-,TRBD1,TGTGCCAGCAGCCCCGGGACAGAGGCCTACGAGCAGTACTTC,CASSPGTEAYEQYF
TRBJ1-5,TRBV7-8,-,-,TGTGCCAGCAGCTTAGCCTTGTCAGGTGCTAGCAATCAGCCCCAGCATTTT,CASSLALSGASNQPQHF
TRBJ1-5,TRBV5-8,-,TRBD1,TGTGCCAGCAGCCTTTCAGGGGGCGACCAGCCCCAGCATTTT,CASSLSGGDQPQHF
TRBJ2-7,TRBV5-1,-,TRBD1,TGCGCCAGCAGCTTGGGACAGGGGATAAACGAGCAGTACTTC,CASSLGQGINEQYF
TRBJ2-7,TRBV25-1,-,-,TGTGCCAGCAGTGAATTTGGTTACGAGCAGTACTTC,CASSEFGYEQYF
TRBJ2-7,TRBV28,-,TRBD1,TGTGCCAGCAGTTTCGCGACAGGGAACGAGCAGTACTTC,CASSFATGNEQYF
TRBJ2-3,TRBV9,-,-,TGTGCCAGCAGCGGAGCTACGCAGTATTTT,CASSGATQYF
TRBJ1-5,TRBV7-2,-,-,TGTGCCAGCAGCCCGGCTGGTCATCAGCCCCAGCATTTT,CASSPAGHQPQHF
TRBJ2-3,TRBV4-1,-,TRBD1,TGCGCCAGCAGCCGCGTCACCGCAACAGGGGATTCTAGCACAGATACGCAGTATTTT,CASSRVTATGDSSTDTQYF
TRBJ2-2,TRBV29-1,few,-,TGCAGCGTACCGGGACTTTCCACCGGGGAGCTGTTTTTT,CSVPGLSTGELFF
TRBJ2-3,TRBV6-1,-,TRBD2,TGTGCCAGCAGTGAGGTGGTGGTAGCGGGAATCACAGATACGCAGTATTTT,CASSEVVVAGITDTQYF
TRBJ1-2,TRBV4-3,-,-,TGCGCCAGCAGCCAAGACGATCTGGGGGGCTCACATGGCTACACCTTC,CASSQDDLGGSHGYTF
TRBJ2-5,TRBV18,-,-,TGTGCCAGCTCACCTTCGCGGAGCGATGGAGAGACCCAGTACTTC,CASSPSRSDGETQYF
TRBJ1-2,TRBV27,once,-,TGTGCCAGCAGTATGCGAAGGACAGAAGGCTACACCTTC,CASSMRRTEGYTF
TRBJ2-3,TRBV30,-,-,TGTGCCCGCTGGGGGGCAGATACGCAGTATTTT,CARWGADTQYF
TRBJ2-7,TRBV27,-,-,TGTGCCAGCAGTCCAGACAGGATACCCTACGAGCAGTACTTC,CASSPDRIPYEQYF
TRBJ2-7,TRBV19,-,-,TGTGCCAGTAGTATAGGTGGGTGGGGCGAGCAGTACTTC,CASSIGGWGEQYF